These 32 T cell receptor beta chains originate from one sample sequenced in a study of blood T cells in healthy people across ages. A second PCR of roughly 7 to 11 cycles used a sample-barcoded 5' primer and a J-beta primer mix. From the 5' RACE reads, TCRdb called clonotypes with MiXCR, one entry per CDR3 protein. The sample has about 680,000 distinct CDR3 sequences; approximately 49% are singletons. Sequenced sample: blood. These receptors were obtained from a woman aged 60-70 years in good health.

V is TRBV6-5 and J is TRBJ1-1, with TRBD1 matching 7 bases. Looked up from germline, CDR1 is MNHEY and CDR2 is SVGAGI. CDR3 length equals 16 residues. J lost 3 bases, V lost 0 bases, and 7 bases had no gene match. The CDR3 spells CASSYSTGEGYTEAFF. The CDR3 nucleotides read TGTGCCAGCAGTTACTCAACAGGGGAAGGCTACACTGAAGCTTTCTTT.

The CDR3, as DNA: TGTGCCAGCAGCCAAAATCTTCGAGAGACCCAGTACTTC. It yields the protein CASSQNLRETQYF. This sequence joins TRBV7-2 and TRBJ2-5; D is uncertain. CDR3 length: 13 residues. Looked up from germline, CDR1 is SGHTA and CDR2 is FQGNSA. V lost 5 bases to trimming and J lost 4 bases, with 11 bases between them.

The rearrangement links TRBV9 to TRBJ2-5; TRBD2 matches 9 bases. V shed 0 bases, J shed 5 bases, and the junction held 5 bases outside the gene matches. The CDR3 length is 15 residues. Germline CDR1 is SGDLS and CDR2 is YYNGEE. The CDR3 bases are TGTGCCAGCAGCGTAGAGGCGGGAGGGGGGGAGACCCAGTACTTC. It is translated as CASSVEAGGGETQYF.

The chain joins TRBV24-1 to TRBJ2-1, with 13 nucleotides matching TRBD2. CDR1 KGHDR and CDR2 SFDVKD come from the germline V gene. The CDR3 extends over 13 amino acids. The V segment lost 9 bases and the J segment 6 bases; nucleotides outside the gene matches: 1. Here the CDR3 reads CATGLAGVNEQFF. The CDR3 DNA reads TGTGCCACCGGACTAGCGGGAGTCAATGAGCAGTTCTTC.

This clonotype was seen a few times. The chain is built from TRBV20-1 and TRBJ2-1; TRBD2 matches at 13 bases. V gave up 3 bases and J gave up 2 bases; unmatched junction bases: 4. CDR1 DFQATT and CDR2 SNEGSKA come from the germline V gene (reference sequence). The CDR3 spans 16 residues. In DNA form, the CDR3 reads TGCAGTGCTAGTCGAGGGACTAGCGGGACCTACAATGAGCAGTTCTTC. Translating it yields CSASRGTSGTYNEQFF.

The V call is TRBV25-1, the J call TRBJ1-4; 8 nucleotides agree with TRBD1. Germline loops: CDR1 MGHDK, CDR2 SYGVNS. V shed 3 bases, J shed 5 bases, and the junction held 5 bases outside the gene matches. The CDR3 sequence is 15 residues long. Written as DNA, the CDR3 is TGTGCCAGCAGTGACGACAGGGGTGGGAATGAAAAACTGTTTTTT. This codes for CASSDDRGGNEKLFF.

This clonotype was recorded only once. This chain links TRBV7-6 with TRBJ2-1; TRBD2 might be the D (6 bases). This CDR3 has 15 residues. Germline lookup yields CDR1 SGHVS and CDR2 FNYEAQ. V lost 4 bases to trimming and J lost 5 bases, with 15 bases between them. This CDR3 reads CASSSAGYKNNEQFF. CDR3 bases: TGTGCCAGCAGCTCCGCGGGATACAAAAACAATGAGCAGTTCTTC.

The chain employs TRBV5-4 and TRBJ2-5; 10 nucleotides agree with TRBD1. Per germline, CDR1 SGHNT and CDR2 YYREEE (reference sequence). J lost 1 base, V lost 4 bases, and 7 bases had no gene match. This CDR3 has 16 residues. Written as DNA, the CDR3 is TGTGCCAGCAGCCCGGGACAGGGGAGGCCCCAAGAGACCCAGTACTTC. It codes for CASSPGQGRPQETQYF. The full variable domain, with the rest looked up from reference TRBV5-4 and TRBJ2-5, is ETGVTQSPTHLIKTRGQQVTLRCSSQSGHNTVSWYQQALGQGPQFIFQYYREEENGRGNFPPRFSGLQFPNYSSELNVNALELDDSALYLCASSPGQGRPQETQYFGPGTRLLVL.

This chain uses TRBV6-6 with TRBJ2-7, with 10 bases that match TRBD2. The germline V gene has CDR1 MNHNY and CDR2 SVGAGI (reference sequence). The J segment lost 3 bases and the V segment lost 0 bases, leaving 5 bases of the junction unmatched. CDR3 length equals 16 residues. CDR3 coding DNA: TGTGCCAGCAGTTACTCCACGACTAGCGGGTTCTACGAGCAGTACTTC. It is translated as CASSYSTTSGFYEQYF.

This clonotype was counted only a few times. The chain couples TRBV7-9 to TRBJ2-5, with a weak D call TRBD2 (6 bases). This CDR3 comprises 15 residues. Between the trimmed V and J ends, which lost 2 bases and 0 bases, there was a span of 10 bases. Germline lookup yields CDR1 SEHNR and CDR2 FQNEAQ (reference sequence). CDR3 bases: TGTGCCAGCAGCTTATTTGCGGGGTACCAAGAGACCCAGTACTTC. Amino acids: CASSLFAGYQETQYF.

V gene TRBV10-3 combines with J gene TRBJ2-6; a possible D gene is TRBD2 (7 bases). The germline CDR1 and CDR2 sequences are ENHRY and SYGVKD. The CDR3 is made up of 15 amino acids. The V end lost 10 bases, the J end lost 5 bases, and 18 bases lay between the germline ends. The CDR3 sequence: CATRGGGSWANVLTF. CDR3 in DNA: TGTGCCACCAGGGGAGGGGGATCATGGGCCAACGTCCTGACTTTC.

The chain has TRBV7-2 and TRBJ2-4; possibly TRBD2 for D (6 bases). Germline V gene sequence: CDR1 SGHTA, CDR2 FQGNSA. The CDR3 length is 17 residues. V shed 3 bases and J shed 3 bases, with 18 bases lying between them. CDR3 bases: TGTGCCAGCAGCTTGAGCCTGGGGGGTTCAGGCAAAAACATTCAGTACTTC. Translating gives CASSLSLGGSGKNIQYF. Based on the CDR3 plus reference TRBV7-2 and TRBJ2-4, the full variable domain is GAGVSQSPSNKVTEKGKDVELRCDPISGHTALYWYRQSLGQGLEFLIYFQGNSAPDKSGLPSDRFSAERTGGSVSTLTIQRTQQEDSAVYLCASSLSLGGSGKNIQYFGAGTRLSVL.

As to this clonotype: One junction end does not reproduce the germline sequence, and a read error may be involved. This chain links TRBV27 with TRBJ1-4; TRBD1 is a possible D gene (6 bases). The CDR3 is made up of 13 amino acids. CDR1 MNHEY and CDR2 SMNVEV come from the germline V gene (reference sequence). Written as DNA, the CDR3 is TGTGCCAGCCGTTTCATGGGGGCGGAAAAACTGTTTTTT. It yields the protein CASRFMGAEKLFF.

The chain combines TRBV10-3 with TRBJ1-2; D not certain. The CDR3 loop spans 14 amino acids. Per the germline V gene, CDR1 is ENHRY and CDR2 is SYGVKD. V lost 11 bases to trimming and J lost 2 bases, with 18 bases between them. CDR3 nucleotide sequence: TGTGCCGTCACCGGAGACGGATACAACTATGGCTACACCTTC. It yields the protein CAVTGDGYNYGYTF.

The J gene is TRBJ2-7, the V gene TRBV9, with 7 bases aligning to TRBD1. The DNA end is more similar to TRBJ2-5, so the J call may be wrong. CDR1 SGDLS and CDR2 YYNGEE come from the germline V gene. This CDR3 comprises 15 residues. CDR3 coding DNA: TGTGCCAGCAGCGTATTTTCGGGACAGCAAGAGACCCAGTACTTC. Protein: CASSVFSGQQETQYF.

CDR3 protein: CASSPGVGQYF. CDR3 in DNA: TGTGCCAGCAGCCCAGGGGTTGGGCAGTACTTC. The rearrangement joins TRBV7-8 to TRBJ2-5; D may be TRBD1 (6 bases). The CDR3 length is 11 residues. Germline assignment: CDR1 SGHVS and CDR2 FQNEAQ. V lost 5 bases to trimming and J lost 11 bases, with 12 bases between them.

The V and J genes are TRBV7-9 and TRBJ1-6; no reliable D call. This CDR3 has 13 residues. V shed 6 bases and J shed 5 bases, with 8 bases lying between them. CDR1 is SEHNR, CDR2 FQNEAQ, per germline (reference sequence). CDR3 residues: CASSRINNSPLHF. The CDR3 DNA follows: TGTGCCAGCAGTCGGATTAATAATTCACCCCTCCACTTT.

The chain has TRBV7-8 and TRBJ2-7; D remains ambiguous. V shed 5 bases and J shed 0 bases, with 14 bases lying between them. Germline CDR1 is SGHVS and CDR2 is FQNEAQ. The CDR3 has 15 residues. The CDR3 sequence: CASSPAAGPSYEQYF. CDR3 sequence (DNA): TGTGCCAGCAGCCCCGCGGCCGGGCCCTCCTACGAGCAGTACTTC.

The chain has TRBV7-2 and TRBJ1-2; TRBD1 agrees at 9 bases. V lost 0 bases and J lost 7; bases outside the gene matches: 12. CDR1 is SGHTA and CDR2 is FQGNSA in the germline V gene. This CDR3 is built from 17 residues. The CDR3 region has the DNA TGTGCCAGCAGCTTAGCATCCGGGACAGGGAAGACGAGTGGCTACACCTTC. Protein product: CASSLASGTGKTSGYTF.

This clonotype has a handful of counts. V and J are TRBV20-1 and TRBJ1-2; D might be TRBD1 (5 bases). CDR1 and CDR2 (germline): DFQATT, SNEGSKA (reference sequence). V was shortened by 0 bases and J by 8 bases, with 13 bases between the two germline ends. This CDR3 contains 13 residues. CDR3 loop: CSARDGAGNGYTF. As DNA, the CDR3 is TGCAGTGCTAGAGATGGAGCAGGGAACGGCTACACCTTC.

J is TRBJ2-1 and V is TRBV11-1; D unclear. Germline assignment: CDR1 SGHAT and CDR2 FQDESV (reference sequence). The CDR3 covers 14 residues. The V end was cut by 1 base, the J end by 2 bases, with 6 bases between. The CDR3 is CASSLVPTYNEQFF. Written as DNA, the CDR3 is TGTGCCAGCAGCTTAGTCCCCACCTACAATGAGCAGTTCTTC.

The CDR3 DNA is TGCGCCAGCAGCTTGGGACTAGGGTACAGCACAGATACGCAGTATTTT. Its translation: CASSLGLGYSTDTQYF. V is TRBV5-1 and J is TRBJ2-3; possible D gene TRBD2, 6 bases. The V end lost 0 bases, the J end lost 0 bases, and 11 bases lay between the germline ends. The CDR3 extends over 16 amino acids. Germline lookup yields CDR1 SGHRS and CDR2 YFSETQ.

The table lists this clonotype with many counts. CDR3 amino acids: CASSEAGTGGPYEQYF. DNA of the CDR3: TGTGCCAGCAGTGAAGCAGGGACAGGGGGACCCTACGAGCAGTACTTC. J is TRBJ2-7 and V is TRBV2; 11 nucleotides line up with TRBD1. There are 16 residues in the CDR3. Trimming cost V 0 bases and J 2 bases; bases outside gene matches: 3. The germline V gene encodes CDR1 SNHLY and CDR2 FYNNEI.

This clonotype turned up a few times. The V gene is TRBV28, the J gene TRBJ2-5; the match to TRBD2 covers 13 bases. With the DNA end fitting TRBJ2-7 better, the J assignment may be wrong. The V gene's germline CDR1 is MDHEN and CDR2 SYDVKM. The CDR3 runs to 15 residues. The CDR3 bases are TGTGCCAGCTGGAAGACTAGCGGGAGGTCCTACGAGCAGTACTTC. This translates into CASWKTSGRSYEQYF.

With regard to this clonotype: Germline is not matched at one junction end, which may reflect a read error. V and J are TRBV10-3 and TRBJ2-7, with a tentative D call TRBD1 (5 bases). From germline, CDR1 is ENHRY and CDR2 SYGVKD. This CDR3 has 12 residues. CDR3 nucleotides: TGCGCCATCAGGGTCAAAGGCCGCGAGCAGTACTTC. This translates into CAIRVKGREQYF.

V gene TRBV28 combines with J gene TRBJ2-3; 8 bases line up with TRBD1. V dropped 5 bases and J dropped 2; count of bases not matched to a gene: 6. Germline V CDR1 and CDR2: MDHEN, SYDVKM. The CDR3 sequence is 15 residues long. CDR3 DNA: TGTGCCAGCAGTCACGGACAGGGACTCACAGATACGCAGTATTTT. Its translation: CASSHGQGLTDTQYF.

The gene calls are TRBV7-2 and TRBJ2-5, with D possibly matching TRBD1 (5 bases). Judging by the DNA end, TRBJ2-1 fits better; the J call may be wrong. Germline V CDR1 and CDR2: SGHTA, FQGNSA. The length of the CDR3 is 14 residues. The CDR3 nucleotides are TGTGCCAGCAGCCCACAGAACGGACAAGAGACCCAGTTCTTC. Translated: CASSPQNGQETQFF.

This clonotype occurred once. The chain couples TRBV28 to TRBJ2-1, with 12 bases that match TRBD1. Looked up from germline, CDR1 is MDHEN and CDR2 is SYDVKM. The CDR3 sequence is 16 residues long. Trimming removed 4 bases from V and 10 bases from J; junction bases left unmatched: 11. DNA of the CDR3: TGTGCCAGCAGTTCCCTGGGGGACAGGGGGCTCGACGAGCAGTTCTTC. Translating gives CASSSLGDRGLDEQFF.

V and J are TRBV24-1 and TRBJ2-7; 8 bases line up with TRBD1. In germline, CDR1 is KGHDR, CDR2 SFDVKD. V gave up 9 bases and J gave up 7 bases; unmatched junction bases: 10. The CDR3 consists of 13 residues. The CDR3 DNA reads TGTGCCACCGGGGACAGGCCCTACAATGAGCAGTACTTC. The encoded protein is CATGDRPYNEQYF.

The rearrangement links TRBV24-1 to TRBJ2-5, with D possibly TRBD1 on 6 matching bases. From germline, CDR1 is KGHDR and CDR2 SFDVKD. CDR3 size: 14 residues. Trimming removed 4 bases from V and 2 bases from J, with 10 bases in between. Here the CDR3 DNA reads TGTGCCACCAGTGACCGAGGGACACAAGAGACCCAGTACTTC. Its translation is CATSDRGTQETQYF.

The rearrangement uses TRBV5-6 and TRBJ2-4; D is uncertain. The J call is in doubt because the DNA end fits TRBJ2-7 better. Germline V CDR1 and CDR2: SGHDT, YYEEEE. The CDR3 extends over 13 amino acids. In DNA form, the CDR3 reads TGTGCCAGCAGCTCCGGCCATGGCTTCGAGCAGTACTTC. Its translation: CASSSGHGFEQYF.

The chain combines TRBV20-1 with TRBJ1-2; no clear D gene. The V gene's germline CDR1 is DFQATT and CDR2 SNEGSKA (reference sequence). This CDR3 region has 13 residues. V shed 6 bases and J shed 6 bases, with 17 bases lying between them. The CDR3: CSAPAWPQDGYTF. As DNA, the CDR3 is TGCAGTGCCCCAGCGTGGCCCCAGGATGGCTACACCTTC.